The TCR beta chain under discussion was sequenced for a study of blood T cell repertoires in COVID-19. Turning to the study itself: In each case, the material was cDNA or gDNA derived from T cells, B-cell-depleted T cells, or PBMCs.

Germline CDR1 reads SGHRS; CDR2 reads YFSETQ. The junction had 25 bases not matched to a gene; V was cut back by 2 bases and J by 8 bases. CDR3 length equals 19 residues. Only in-frame clones appear in the TCRdb table, and some are missing; sequencing was by immunoSEQ multiplex PCR. The sample lists approximately 200,000 clones, 80% to 85% occurring once. J is TRBJ2-7 and V is TRBV5-1, with 7 bases matching TRBD2. This receptor was taken from a woman younger than 45 who had recovered from COVID-19. Sequenced material: peripheral blood. The CDR3 is CASSFIHMTGGDGNLKQYF. The CDR3 DNA follows: TGCGCCAGCAGCTTTATACACATGACGGGGGGTGACGGAAACTTAAAGCAGTACTTC. Combining the CDR3 with reference TRBV5-1 and TRBJ2-7 gives the whole variable domain KAGVTQTPRYLIKTRGQQVTLSCSPISGHRSVSWYQQTPGQGLQFLFEYFSETQRNKGNFPGRFSGRQFSNSRSEMNVSTLELGDSALYLCASSFIHMTGGDGNLKQYFGPGTRLTVT.